Below, 9 T cell receptor beta chains from the same sample are listed, as sequenced in a study of identifying expanded T cells in peripheral blood. Using immunoSEQ multiplex PCR, the repertoire was profiled, and TCRdb retains in-frame clones only, with some absent. The table records some 120,000 clones, approximately 84% of them present only once. Sequencing was done on a sample of blood. These TCRs come from a person aged 18 to 69 in good health.

The rearrangement links TRBV6-1 to TRBJ2-3; 9 bases line up with TRBD2. V dropped 1 base and J dropped 6; count of bases not matched to a gene: 5. Germline CDR1 reads MNHNS; CDR2 reads SASEGT. This CDR3 is 15 amino acids long. The CDR3 region is CASSEEAGGRDTQYF. As DNA, the CDR3 is TGTGCCAGCAGTGAAGAAGCGGGGGGCAGGGATACGCAGTATTTT.

J is TRBJ1-2 and V is TRBV11-2, with no clear D. Germline CDR1 and CDR2: SGHAT and FQNNGV. The CDR3 covers 14 residues. Deletions cut 7 bases from V and 3 bases from J, with 15 bases between. The CDR3 region is CASTIRQADYGYTF. The CDR3 DNA reads TGTGCCAGCACCATTCGGCAGGCGGACTATGGCTACACCTTC.

The chain couples TRBV12-5 to TRBJ1-2, with no clear D. The germline V gene encodes CDR1 LGHNT and CDR2 FRNRAP. The germline V and J ends were trimmed by 3 bases and 7 bases, with 9 bases remaining between them. This CDR3 comprises 12 residues. The DNA of the CDR3 is TGTGCTAGTGGTTTCGAGGTCGGTGGCTACACCTTC. Its protein product is CASGFEVGGYTF.

This chain links TRBV18 with TRBJ2-5; D remains unclear. V lost 3 bases, J lost 5 bases, and 16 bases lay in between. Looked up from germline, CDR1 is KGHSH and CDR2 is LQKENI. The CDR3 length is 15 residues. CDR3: CASSPDHTQGETQYF. As DNA, the CDR3 is TGTGCCAGCTCACCGGACCACACGCAAGGGGAGACCCAGTACTTC.

V usage is TRBV19 and J usage is TRBJ1-5; D perhaps matches TRBD1 (5 bases). Germline CDR1 and CDR2: LNHDA and SQIVND (reference sequence). This CDR3 region has 12 residues. Trimming pared 8 bases from V and 7 bases from J, leaving 12 bases between. The CDR3 region is CASHHTGQPQHF. The CDR3, as DNA: TGTGCCAGTCACCACACAGGACAGCCCCAGCATTTT.

This sequence joins TRBV7-9 and TRBJ1-2; a possible D gene is TRBD1 (5 bases). The CDR3 runs to 13 residues. Germline CDR1 reads SEHNR; CDR2 reads FQNEAQ (reference sequence). Trimming removed 5 bases from V and 8 bases from J, with 15 bases in between. The CDR3, as DNA: TGTGCCAGCAGCCCTCCCCAGGGTGGGGGCTACACCTTC. Translating it yields CASSPPQGGGYTF. Full variable domain (missing parts from reference TRBV7-9 and TRBJ1-2): DTGVSQNPRHKITKRGQNVTFRCDPISEHNRLYWYRQTLGQGPEFLTYFQNEAQLEKSRLLSDRFSAERPKGSFSTLEIQRTEQGDSAMYLCASSPPQGGGYTFGSGTRLTVV.

As DNA, the CDR3 is TGTGCCAGCAAGCTGCGTGAAGCTGGGGCCAACGTCCTGACTTTC. Its translation: CASKLREAGANVLTF. The rearrangement uses TRBV27 and TRBJ2-6, with no clear D. In germline, CDR1 is MNHEY, CDR2 SMNVEV (reference sequence). Trimming cost V 7 bases and J 2 bases, with 12 bases left between them. The CDR3 length is 15 residues.

The CDR3 here is CASSQDEANTEAFF. CDR3 sequence (DNA): TGCGCCAGCAGCCAAGATGAGGCTAACACTGAAGCTTTCTTT. The chain recombines TRBV4-1 with TRBJ1-1; D unclear. Germline V gene sequence: CDR1 MGHRA, CDR2 YSYEKL. Trimming pared 0 bases from V and 2 bases from J, leaving 7 bases between. The CDR3 spans 14 residues.

The chain uses TRBV6-5 and TRBJ1-1; 7 positions match TRBD1. The length of the CDR3 is 13 residues. The junction had 4 bases not matched to a gene; V was cut back by 6 bases and J by 3 bases. The germline V gene has CDR1 MNHEY and CDR2 SVGAGI. CDR3 DNA: TGTGCCAGCAGACAGGGGTTGGACACTGAAGCTTTCTTT. It specifies CASRQGLDTEAFF.